This section outlines one T cell receptor beta chain sequence together with its context. The clone's antigen remains unknown. Base qualities are not recorded, but no much larger clone differs from it by a single base. TCRbeta CDR3 regions were amplified from genomic DNA by means of the immunoSEQ Assay, a bias-controlled multiplex PCR. Concerning the study's data processing: The number of nucleated cells in each sample was estimated from the amplification of reference gene primers within the assay. Sequence reads were collapsed and filtered to measure the absolute abundance of every unique TCRbeta CDR3 rearrangement. For each sample, productive Simpson clonality was calculated by taking the square root of Simpson's diversity index across productive rearrangements. TCRdb's version of the immuneACCESS table is confined to in-frame rearrangements and falls short of the full clone set. An unresolved V gene accounts for under half of the shortfall where checked; the remainder is of unknown origin. Clone size and the V and J calls come from that table; the DNA yielded D and trimming. This sample lists some 120,000 clones; 83% were detected once. Jointly, the top ten make up under 3% of the sample.

Each collaborating institution followed its own protocols to collect whole blood in K2EDTA tubes. For TCRbeta analysis, collaborators shipped samples in one of three forms: frozen whole blood, isolated PBMCs, or DNA extracted from either of those sample types. The data derive from a study of blood T cell repertoires in COVID-19 (dated by TCRdb to about 2020). In the study overall: Samples from collaborators originated in the United States, Italy and Spain and spanned both the acute and convalescent phases of COVID-19. The repertoires were made available in a free public database intended to serve as a resource for research on the immune response to SARS-CoV-2. The dataset comprised deeply sampled blood TCRbeta repertoires from subjects exposed to, actively infected with, or recovered from COVID-19. Nearly every sample came with metadata listing a de-identified subject ID, COVID-19 status, age in years and sex. The samples were drawn from the first 160 participants of the ongoing ImmuneRACE study and from about 1,200 subjects provided by 6 global collaborators. Where HLA class I and class II types were available, the types were taken from metadata supplied by the sample provider, not from assay-based typing. The material from the prospective study consisted of cDNA or gDNA derived from T cells, B-cell-depleted T cells, or PBMCs. What the work shows at the level of the full study, not this receptor alone: Clinical and demographic metadata were provided uncurated, with the amount varying by source and participant.

CDR1 and CDR2 (MNHEY, SVGEGT) derive from the germline V gene. V and J are truncated by 1 base and 7 bases respectively, leaving an intervening sequence of 11 bases. From the cysteine up to the phenylalanine, the CDR3 has a length of 13 residues. Solely the CDR3 DNA is kept, with 39 bases framed from the first base. This sequence was found in a young man with acute or convalescent COVID-19. The specimen was peripheral blood. Here the chain combines TRBV6-2 or TRBV6-3 and TRBJ2-7; there is no confident call for the D gene. The DNA sequence is given as TGTGCCAGCAGTTACTACCTCCTAGAGGAGCAGTACTTC. Its amino acids are CASSYYLLEEQYF.